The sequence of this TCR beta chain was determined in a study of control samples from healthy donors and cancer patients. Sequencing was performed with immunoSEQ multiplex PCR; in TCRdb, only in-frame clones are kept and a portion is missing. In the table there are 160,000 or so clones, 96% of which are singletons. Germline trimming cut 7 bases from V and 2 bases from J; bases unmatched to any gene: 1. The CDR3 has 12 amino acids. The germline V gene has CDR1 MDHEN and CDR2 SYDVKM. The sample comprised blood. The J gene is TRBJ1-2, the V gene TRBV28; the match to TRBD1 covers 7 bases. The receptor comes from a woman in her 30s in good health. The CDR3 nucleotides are TGTGCCAGCAAAGGGGGCAACTATGGCTACACCTTC. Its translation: CASKGGNYGYTF.